This is a list of T cell receptor beta chains from one sample in a study of blood T cell repertoires in COVID-19. TCRdb keeps only in-frame clones here, not all; method: immunoSEQ multiplex PCR. The sample consists of 25,000 to 35,000 clones, 80% to 90% of them appearing once. The sample consisted of peripheral blood. Every receptor here comes from an older man with acute or convalescent COVID-19. Each CDR3 is given with its conserved first and last residue. Each record gives: J gene, V gene, CDR3 protein.

TRBJ2-1	TRBV5-5	CASSFNRDNEQFF
TRBJ1-1	TRBV11-3	CASSLDRTASPDTEAFF
TRBJ1-5	TRBV7-8	CASSINSNQPQHF
TRBJ2-2	TRBV7-2	CASRRSGGLAGTGELFF
TRBJ2-7	TRBV7-2	CASSLTGSGHYEQYF
TRBJ2-7	TRBV11-3	CASSLAGVSYEQYF
TRBJ2-1	TRBV7-9	CASSLVGLAAEQFF
TRBJ2-2	TRBV9	CASSLGGRSAGELFF
TRBJ2-2	TRBV12-5	CASGRTGGTTGELFF
TRBJ1-5	TRBV2	CASNLGDFQPQHF
TRBJ2-7	TRBV29-1	CSVTPGTGKKYEQYF